The entry below describes one TCR beta chain. Its antigen is currently unknown. This specimen belongs to a study of cytotoxic CD8 clonotypes in ibrutinib-treated CLL. Study in general: There were roughly twelve relapsed/refractory patients and about 15 treatment-naive patients, and approximately 17 were IGHV unmutated.

After removal of 4 bases from V and 2 bases from J, the junction contained 4 bases not matched to a gene. Germline V CDR1 and CDR2: PRHDT, FYEKMQ (reference sequence). The CDR3 is 14 amino acids. The data were produced by immunoSEQ multiplex PCR, yet TCRdb's version contains in-frame clones alone and is incomplete. Seen here are approximately 91,000 clones, roughly 80% observed once, and the top ten hold around 5%. The study's findings and limits: Sustained-remission and progressing patients diverged in sampling times.

The receptor comes from a human donor with chronic lymphocytic leukemia. The sequencing used PBMCs, collected after 12 months of ibrutinib treatment. This rearrangement joins TRBV13 to TRBJ2-5, with 7 bases fitting TRBD2. CDR3 in DNA: TGTGCCAGCAGCTCCTGGGGGGGGCAAGAGACCCAGTACTTC. Translated, it gives CASSSWGGQETQYF.